Included here is one T cell receptor beta chain sequence, with context. CDR3 size: 17 residues. The J segment lost 3 bases and the V segment lost 4 bases, leaving 8 bases of the junction unmatched. Germline loops: CDR1 SEHNR, CDR2 FQNEAQ (reference sequence). Assay used: immunoSEQ multiplex PCR; TCRdb lists only in-frame clones, some missing. This table holds around 56,000 clones, around 83% found once. These data come from a study of PD-L1 blockade in urothelial cancer. Study summary: When patients started atezolizumab around 2014, it was given at 1,200 mg intravenously every 3 weeks. A median about 150,000 T cells were found in blood samples.

Metastatic or locally advanced urothelial carcinoma was present in the patients. Per-patient samples, pretreatment and on-treatment, numbered 1 to 8. The clonotype comes from a man aged 50-60 years with urothelial cancer. The input for sequencing was PBMCs, taken around atezolizumab (anti-PD-L1) treatment. The chain couples TRBV7-9 to TRBJ2-3; 12 bases are shared with TRBD2. The CDR3 sequence is CASSSPTSGRKTDTQYF. DNA of the CDR3: TGTGCCAGCAGCTCGCCGACTAGCGGGAGAAAAACAGATACGCAGTATTTT.